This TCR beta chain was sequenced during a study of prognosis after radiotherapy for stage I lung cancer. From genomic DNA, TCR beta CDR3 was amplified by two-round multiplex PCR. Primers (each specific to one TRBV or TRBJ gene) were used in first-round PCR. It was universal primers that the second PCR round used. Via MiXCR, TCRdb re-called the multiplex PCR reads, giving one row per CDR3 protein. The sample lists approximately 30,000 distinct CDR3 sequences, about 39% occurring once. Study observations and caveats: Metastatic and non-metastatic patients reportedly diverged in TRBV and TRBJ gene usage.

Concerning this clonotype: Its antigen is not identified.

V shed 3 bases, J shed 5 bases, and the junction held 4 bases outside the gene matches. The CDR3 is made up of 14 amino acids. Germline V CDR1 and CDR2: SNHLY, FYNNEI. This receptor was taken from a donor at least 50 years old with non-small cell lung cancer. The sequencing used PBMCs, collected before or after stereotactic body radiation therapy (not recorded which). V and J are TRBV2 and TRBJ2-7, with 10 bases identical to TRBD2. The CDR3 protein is CASSDGLAGDEQYF. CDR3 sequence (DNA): TGTGCCAGCAGTGACGGGCTAGCGGGAGACGAGCAGTACTTC.